What follows are 24 T cell receptor beta chains derived from one specimen sequenced in a study of blood T cell repertoires in COVID-19. The method was immunoSEQ multiplex PCR; TCRdb's version includes in-frame clones alone and lacks a portion of them. The repertoire has 470,000 or so clones, approximately 85% of them found once; the top ten carry approximately 3.2%. Sequencing was carried out using peripheral blood. Source of these receptors: a human donor in a cohort sampled during active COVID-19.

This chain uses TRBV3-1 (or the pseudogene TRBV3-2) with TRBJ1-1; perhaps TRBD1 as D (5 bases). The CDR3 loop spans 17 amino acids. V lost 4 bases to trimming and J lost 5 bases, with 23 bases between them. Germline V gene lookup returns CDR1 LGHDT and CDR2 YNNKEL (reference sequence). The CDR3, as DNA: TGTGCCAGCAGCCCGAATCTCGGGCGGGGGTTAGGAACTGAAGCTTTCTTT. Its translation is CASSPNLGRGLGTEAFF.

This chain uses TRBV24-1 with TRBJ2-2; 7 nucleotides align to TRBD2. Per the germline V gene, CDR1 is KGHDR and CDR2 is SFDVKD. CDR3 size: 17 residues. J lost 3 bases, V lost 2 bases, and 8 bases had no gene match. CDR3 protein: CATSDYGTTAHTGELFF. The CDR3 DNA reads TGTGCCACCAGTGATTACGGGACTACTGCTCACACCGGGGAGCTGTTTTTT.

The chain uses TRBV7-2 and TRBJ2-7, with 14 bases lining up with TRBD2. Germline V gives CDR1 SGHTA, CDR2 FQGNSA. J lost 7 bases, V lost 5 bases, and 13 bases had no gene match. The CDR3 is made up of 17 amino acids. The CDR3: CASSAFRLAGGLGEQYF. The DNA for the CDR3 is TGTGCCAGCAGCGCATTCAGACTAGCGGGAGGGCTAGGGGAGCAGTACTTC.

V and J are TRBV24-1 and TRBJ2-1, with TRBD2 matching over 14 bases. Germline CDR1 and CDR2: KGHDR and SFDVKD. This CDR3 region has 16 residues. With 4 bases clipped from V and 9 bases from J, the junction kept 7 bases outside the gene matches. The CDR3 sequence is CATSDQGLAGVAEQFF. The CDR3 DNA reads TGTGCCACCAGTGACCAGGGACTAGCGGGAGTAGCTGAGCAGTTCTTC.

V gene TRBV6-6 combines with J gene TRBJ1-2; 7 nucleotides line up with TRBD1. Germline V gene data show CDR1 as MNHNY and CDR2 as SVGAGI (reference sequence). With V trimmed by 6 bases and J by 1 base, 8 bases remained unmatched. This CDR3 contains 15 residues. CDR3 sequence: CASRKTGNGNYGYTF. The CDR3 DNA sequence: TGTGCCAGCAGGAAGACAGGGAATGGTAACTATGGCTACACCTTC.

This chain joins TRBV6-5 and TRBJ1-1; unclear D gene. The CDR3 has 11 amino acids. V was trimmed by 2 bases and J by 9 bases, leaving 7 bases between them. Germline V lookup: CDR1 MNHEY, CDR2 SVGAGI. In DNA, the CDR3 is TGTGCCAGCAGTTACGGGCTTCAAGCTTTCTTT. Residues: CASSYGLQAFF.

V gene TRBV5-1 combines with J gene TRBJ1-1; D is ambiguous. CDR3 length equals 14 residues. Germline V gives CDR1 SGHRS, CDR2 YFSETQ. The germline V and J ends were trimmed by 4 bases and 7 bases, with 17 bases remaining between them. CDR3 sequence: CASSLREAGGEAFF. In DNA, the CDR3 is TGCGCCAGCAGCCTACGGGAGGCTGGCGGTGAAGCTTTCTTT.

V usage is TRBV5-1 and J usage is TRBJ2-2; D is possibly TRBD2 (5 bases). The germline V gene has CDR1 SGHRS and CDR2 YFSETQ. The length of the CDR3 is 15 residues. Trimming removed 1 base at V and 2 bases at J, with 9 bases between. This CDR3 reads CASSLTRTNTGELFF. In DNA form, the CDR3 reads TGCGCCAGCAGCTTGACCAGGACTAACACCGGGGAGCTGTTTTTT.

The chain carries TRBV14 and TRBJ1-1; 7 bases match TRBD1. The V and J ends lost 1 base and 8 bases, in that order; junction bases with no gene match: 4. Germline V gene data show CDR1 as SGHDN and CDR2 as FVKESK. CDR3 length equals 13 residues. CDR3 DNA: TGTGCCAGCAGCCAAGTGAGGGGGCTGGAAGCTTTCTTT. Its translation is CASSQVRGLEAFF.

V and J are TRBV30 and TRBJ1-5; TRBD1 is a possible D gene (5 bases). Germline CDR1 reads GTSNPN; CDR2 reads SVGIG (reference sequence). The CDR3 runs 13 residues. Between the trimmed V and J ends, which lost 2 bases and 3 bases, there was a span of 8 bases. CDR3 region: CAWSTRDNQPQHF. The CDR3 DNA follows: TGTGCCTGGAGTACCAGGGACAATCAGCCCCAGCATTTT.

The J gene is TRBJ2-1, the V gene TRBV11-3; TRBD2 aligns across 7 bases. The CDR3 loop spans 16 amino acids. The trim removed 3 bases at V and 5 bases at J, leaving 10 bases unmatched. CDR1 SGHNT and CDR2 YENEEA come from the germline V gene. The CDR3 DNA follows: TGTGCCAGCAGCTTGGGCGCGTGGGAGGGTGACAATGAGCAGTTCTTC. Protein: CASSLGAWEGDNEQFF.

V and J are TRBV29-1 and TRBJ2-1; 8 bases match TRBD1. The trim removed 5 bases at V and 3 bases at J, leaving 3 bases unmatched. CDR1 and CDR2 from the germline V gene are SQVTM and ANQGSEA. The CDR3 has 13 amino acids. The CDR3 region has the DNA TGCAGCGTTCGCGGGACAGGCTACAATGAGCAGTTCTTC. Protein: CSVRGTGYNEQFF.

The chain joins TRBV19 to TRBJ2-7; 7 bases map to TRBD1. The germline V gene has CDR1 LNHDA and CDR2 SQIVND (reference sequence). The CDR3 runs to 13 residues. V lost 5 bases to trimming and J lost 7 bases; unmatched junction nucleotides: 8. The CDR3 DNA is TGTGCCAGTAGTCGAGCCCCGGACAGGGAGCAGTACTTC. Translation gives CASSRAPDREQYF. The full variable domain, completed using reference TRBV19 and TRBJ2-7, is DGGITQSPKYLFRKEGQNVTLSCEQNLNHDAMYWYRQDPGQGLRLIYYSQIVNDFQKGDIAEGYSVSREKKESFPLTVTSAQKNPTAFYLCASSRAPDREQYFGPGTRLTVT.

This clone was counted only a few times. The V call is TRBV6-5, the J call TRBJ2-2; TRBD1 is a possible D gene (6 bases). Germline lookup yields CDR1 MNHEY and CDR2 SVGAGI. This CDR3 has 14 residues. Trimming removed 5 bases from V and 3 bases from J, with 10 bases in between. CDR3 bases: TGTGCCAGCAGTCGGGACACGGACACCGGGGAGCTGTTTTTT. Residues: CASSRDTDTGELFF.

The CDR3, as DNA: TGTGCCAGCTCACGAGGACTAGAAGAGACCCAGTACTTC. This gives the protein CASSRGLEETQYF. This chain connects TRBV18 to TRBJ2-5, with TRBD2 matching 7 bases. Germline V lookup: CDR1 KGHSH, CDR2 LQKENI. V was pared by 4 bases and J by 3 bases, with 2 bases of the junction left unmatched. This CDR3 comprises 13 residues.

Points on this clone: It may be a read error: a sequence one base away is much more abundant. The chain joins TRBV7-3 to TRBJ2-7; 10 nucleotides line up with TRBD2. V shed 2 bases, J shed 0 bases, and the junction held 1 base outside the gene matches. The CDR3 runs to 15 residues. Per the germline V gene, CDR1 is SGHTA and CDR2 is FQGTGA. CDR3 DNA: TGTGCCAGCAGCTTAGCTAGCGGGAGCTCCTACGAGCAGTACTTC. It yields the protein CASSLASGSSYEQYF.

The chain employs TRBV7-9 and TRBJ1-2; 7 bases line up with TRBD1. Germline values: CDR1 SEHNR, CDR2 FQNEAQ (reference sequence). The CDR3 is 14 amino acids. J lost 7 bases, V lost 5 bases, and 10 bases had no gene match. The CDR3 DNA sequence: TGTGCCAGCAGCCGGACAGGAGGGGCAGGTGGCTACACCTTC. Protein: CASSRTGGAGGYTF. Full variable domain (remainder filled in from reference TRBV7-9 and TRBJ1-2): DTGVSQNPRHKITKRGQNVTFRCDPISEHNRLYWYRQTLGQGPEFLTYFQNEAQLEKSRLLSDRFSAERPKGSFSTLEIQRTEQGDSAMYLCASSRTGGAGGYTFGSGTRLTVV.

This chain connects TRBV28 to TRBJ1-3, with D maybe TRBD1 (6 bases). This CDR3 contains 17 residues. Germline V gene sequence: CDR1 MDHEN, CDR2 SYDVKM. V lost 7 bases and J 0 bases, leaving 19 bases between the germline ends. The chain's CDR3 is CASNSAQGPFSGNTIYF. Here the CDR3 DNA reads TGTGCCAGCAACTCAGCTCAGGGGCCGTTCTCTGGAAACACCATATATTTT.

The chain couples TRBV19 to TRBJ1-4; TRBD1 matches 7 bases. CDR1 and CDR2 from the germline V gene are LNHDA and SQIVND (reference sequence). Trimming took 4 bases from V and 5 from J; bases not matched to a gene: 7. CDR3 length: 15 residues. CDR3 sequence: CASSTTGTVNEKLFF. DNA of the CDR3: TGTGCCAGTAGTACGACCGGGACAGTGAATGAAAAACTGTTTTTT. Supplemented by reference TRBV19 and TRBJ1-4, the full variable domain reads DGGITQSPKYLFRKEGQNVTLSCEQNLNHDAMYWYRQDPGQGLRLIYYSQIVNDFQKGDIAEGYSVSREKKESFPLTVTSAQKNPTAFYLCASSTTGTVNEKLFFGSGTQLSVL.

V gene TRBV7-2 combines with J gene TRBJ2-7; the D is unclear. CDR3 size: 15 residues. Trimming stripped 1 base from V and 4 bases from J, with 14 bases between. Looked up from germline, CDR1 is SGHTA and CDR2 is FQGNSA. DNA for the CDR3: TGTGCCAGCAGCTTAGGCGGTAACTCATATTACGAGCAGTACTTC. This translates into CASSLGGNSYYEQYF.

The chain uses TRBV10-1 and TRBJ2-7; 8 nucleotides line up with TRBD2. CDR1 WNHNN and CDR2 SYGVQD come from the germline V gene (reference sequence). The CDR3 consists of 14 residues. Unmatched junction bases numbered 6, after V lost 8 bases and J lost 0 bases. The CDR3 coding sequence is TGCGCCAGCGGCCCTAGCGGGTCCTCCTACGAGCAGTACTTC. Its protein product is CASGPSGSSYEQYF.

In its sample, this clone was seen once. The chain links TRBV14 to TRBJ2-3, with TRBD2 matching over 8 bases. V shed 2 bases and J 2 bases; nucleotides not matched to a gene: 3. From germline, CDR1 is SGHDN and CDR2 FVKESK. The length of the CDR3 is 15 residues. CDR3 residues: CASSQQLAATDTQYF. CDR3 coding DNA: TGTGCCAGCAGCCAACAACTAGCGGCCACAGATACGCAGTATTTT. Drawing the rest from reference TRBV14 and TRBJ2-3, the complete variable domain is EAGVTQFPSHSVIEKGQTVTLRCDPISGHDNLYWYRRVMGKEIKFLLHFVKESKQDESGMPNNRFLAERTGGTYSTLKVQPAELEDSGVYFCASSQQLAATDTQYFGPGTRLTVL.

This chain connects TRBV7-2 to TRBJ1-2, with 10 bases lining up with TRBD1. CDR1 SGHTA and CDR2 FQGNSA come from the germline V gene. This CDR3 has 17 residues. With V trimmed by 5 bases and J by 8 bases, 17 bases remained unmatched. The DNA of the CDR3 is TGTGCCAGCAGCACACGAACCGGGACAGGGGCAGCGCGCGGCTACACCTTC. Protein sequence: CASSTRTGTGAARGYTF.

The gene calls are TRBV12-5 and TRBJ2-7; TRBD1 matches 7 bases. The length of the CDR3 is 14 residues. V was pared by 6 bases and J by 4 bases, with 9 bases of the junction left unmatched. CDR1 and CDR2 from the germline V gene are LGHNT and FRNRAP. The CDR3 sequence is CASGRGQPLYEQYF. As DNA, the CDR3 is TGTGCTAGTGGCCGGGGACAGCCCCTTTACGAGCAGTACTTC.